This T cell receptor (beta chain) was recovered during a study of T cells in Graves' hyperthyroidism and ophthalmopathy. Findings and caveats of the study: Most clonotypes expanded in thyroid above 0.001 were likewise present in blood.

On this clonotype itself: What it recognizes is unknown. A junction boundary mismatches the germline segment, possibly from a read error.

Amplification targeted TCR beta CDR3 regions from RNA transcripts. The HTBI primer set served for first-round RT-PCR of the TCR CDR3. TCRdb called the multiplex PCR reads again in MiXCR, with one record for every CDR3 protein. In the table there are about 680,000 distinct CDR3 sequences, 30% to 40% of which are singletons. The CDR3 runs to 14 residues. The germline V gene has CDR1 PRHDT and CDR2 FYEKMQ (reference sequence). Hyperthyroidism of Graves' type that showed no ophthalmopathy progression within 18 months was stable. It was 10 ml of fresh peripheral blood that supplied the PBMCs. This chain joins TRBV13 and TRBJ2-7; 11 positions agree with TRBD2. The clonotype was recovered from a middle-aged woman with Graves' hyperthyroidism. Sequences were obtained from blood. The CDR3 loop is CAGSLAGGPYEQYF. The CDR3 DNA reads TGTGCCGGCAGCTTAGCGGGGGGGCCCTACGAGCAGTACTTC.